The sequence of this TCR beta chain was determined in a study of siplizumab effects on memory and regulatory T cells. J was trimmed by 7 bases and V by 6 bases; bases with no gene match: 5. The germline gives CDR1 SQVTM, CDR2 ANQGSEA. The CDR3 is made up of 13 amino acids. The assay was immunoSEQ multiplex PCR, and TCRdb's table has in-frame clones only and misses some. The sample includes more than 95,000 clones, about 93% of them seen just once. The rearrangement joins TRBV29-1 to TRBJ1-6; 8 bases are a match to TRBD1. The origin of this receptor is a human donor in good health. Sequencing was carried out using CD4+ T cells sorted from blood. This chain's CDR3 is CSVSDRGNSPLHF. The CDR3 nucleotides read TGCAGCGTGTCCGACAGGGGCAATTCACCCCTCCACTTT. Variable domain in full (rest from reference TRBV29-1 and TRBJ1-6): SAVISQKPSRDICQRGTSLTIQCQVDSQVTMMFWYRQQPGQSLTLIATANQGSEATYESGFVIDKFPISRPNLTFSTLTVSNMSPEDSSIYLCSVSDRGNSPLHFGNGTRLTVT.